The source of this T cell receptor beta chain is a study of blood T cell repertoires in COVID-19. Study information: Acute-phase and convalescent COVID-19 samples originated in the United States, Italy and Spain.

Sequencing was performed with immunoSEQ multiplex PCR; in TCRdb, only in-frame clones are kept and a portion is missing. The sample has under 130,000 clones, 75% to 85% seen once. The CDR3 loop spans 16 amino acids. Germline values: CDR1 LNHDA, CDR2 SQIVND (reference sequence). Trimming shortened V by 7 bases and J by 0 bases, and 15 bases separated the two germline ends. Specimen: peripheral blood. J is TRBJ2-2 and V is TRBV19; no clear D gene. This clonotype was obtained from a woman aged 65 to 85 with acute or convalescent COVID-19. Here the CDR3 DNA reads TGTGCCAGTAATCCAGGCCGCGTTCCGAACACCGGGGAGCTGTTTTTT. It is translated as CASNPGRVPNTGELFF.